This T cell receptor beta chain was sequenced in a study of OX40 agonist ivuxolimab in advanced cancers. Regarding the study as a whole: Among the least clonally expanded were partial responders at 0.1-3.0 mg/kg.

Germline V lookup: CDR1 LGHNA, CDR2 YSLEER. Between the trimmed V and J ends, which lost 0 bases and 7 bases, there was a span of 13 bases. The CDR3 covers 14 residues. The protocol was immunoSEQ multiplex PCR, while the TCRdb copy is restricted to in-frame clones and leaves out a portion. The table lists 90,000 to 100,000 clones, 89% of them singletons. About this clone: Its antigen is not known.

This sample comprised CD4+ or CD8+ T cells sorted from blood, obtained in a trial of the OX40 agonist ivuxolimab. The chain joins TRBV4-3 to TRBJ2-7; the D gene is possibly TRBD1 (5 bases). The TCR sequence derives from an adult with an advanced solid tumor such as melanoma, head and neck, liver or kidney cancer. The CDR3 here is CASSQDLAAGEQYF. In DNA, the CDR3 is TGCGCCAGCAGCCAAGATTTGGCAGCAGGGGAGCAGTACTTC.